These T cell receptor beta chains were read from a single sample in a study of T-cell memory formation after mild COVID-19. TCRdb reprocessed the 5' RACE reads via MiXCR and lists one record per CDR3 protein. The table shows 450,000 to 650,000 distinct CDR3 sequences, with around 17% occurring only once. Input material: PBMCs or a T cell subset sorted from them (not recorded which). The receptors shown here come from an adult woman who had mild COVID-19 (a few samples of this study predate the infection). Cell type and time point are not known. The CDR3 runs from the conserved cysteine through the conserved F or W. The D gene is left open where the match is weak. Expanded clones are given a class, and other clones once, few, many or no size at all.

clone size: -; V gene: TRBV5-1; J gene: TRBJ1-2; D gene: -; CDR3 DNA: TGCGCCAGCCCTTGGAGGGACTATGGCTACACCTTC; CDR3 protein: CASPWRDYGYTF
clone size: few; V gene: TRBV5-4; J gene: TRBJ2-3; D gene: -; CDR3 DNA: TGTGCCAGCAGCTCACGACAGGAAAGCACAGATACGCAGTATTTT; CDR3 protein: CASSSRQESTDTQYF
clone size: many; V gene: TRBV12-3/TRBV12-4; J gene: TRBJ1-1; D gene: -; CDR3 DNA: TGTGCCAGCAGCCGGGGGGACACTGAAGCTTTCTTT; CDR3 protein: CASSRGDTEAFF
clone size: -; V gene: TRBV6-5; J gene: TRBJ1-1; D gene: -; CDR3 DNA: TGTGCCAGCAGTGGCTCGGCGAACACTGAAGCTTTCTTT; CDR3 protein: CASSGSANTEAFF
clone size: -; V gene: TRBV6-5; J gene: TRBJ1-2; D gene: TRBD1; CDR3 DNA: TGTGCCACCCAGGGGGCGCAGAGCTATGGCTACACCTTC; CDR3 protein: CATQGAQSYGYTF
clone size: few; V gene: TRBV6-1; J gene: TRBJ2-5; D gene: TRBD1; CDR3 DNA: TGTGCCAGCAGTGAAGTGTCTCGGACAGGCACAGTGGCCTCGAAGACCCAGTACTTC; CDR3 protein: CASSEVSRTGTVASKTQYF
clone size: -; V gene: TRBV25-1; J gene: TRBJ2-5; D gene: -; CDR3 DNA: TGTGCCAGCAGTGAATGGAGCGAGGCAGAGACCCAGTACTTC; CDR3 protein: CASSEWSEAETQYF
clone size: -; V gene: TRBV30; J gene: TRBJ1-3; D gene: -; CDR3 DNA: TGTGCCTGGAGTGGGGCAACTGGAAACACCATATATTTT; CDR3 protein: CAWSGATGNTIYF
clone size: -; V gene: TRBV5-1; J gene: TRBJ2-1; D gene: TRBD2; CDR3 DNA: TGCGCCAGCAGGGCAGCGGGGGGAGCCCAGTCCTACAATGAGCAGTTCTTC; CDR3 protein: CASRAAGGAQSYNEQFF
clone size: -; V gene: TRBV5-1; J gene: TRBJ2-1; D gene: TRBD2; CDR3 DNA: TGCGCCAGCAGCTTCGGGACTAGCGGGGGCTATGAGCAGTTCTTC; CDR3 protein: CASSFGTSGGYEQFF
clone size: few; V gene: TRBV29-1; J gene: TRBJ1-2; D gene: -; CDR3 DNA: TGCAGCGTTGAACTGGGCTATGGCTACACCTTC; CDR3 protein: CSVELGYGYTF
clone size: few; V gene: TRBV5-6; J gene: TRBJ2-1; D gene: TRBD2; CDR3 DNA: TGTGCCAGCAGCTCGTTACTAGCGGGGGACTACAATGAGCAGTTCTTC; CDR3 protein: CASSSLLAGDYNEQFF
clone size: -; V gene: TRBV12-5; J gene: TRBJ2-2; D gene: -; CDR3 DNA: TGTGCTAGTGGTTTGGTAATCGGGCCCAGAACCGGGGAGCTGTTTTTT; CDR3 protein: CASGLVIGPRTGELFF
clone size: few; V gene: TRBV11-2; J gene: TRBJ1-1; D gene: -; CDR3 DNA: TGTGCCAGCAGCTTGGAGGTCGTGGTCACTGAAGCTTTCTTT; CDR3 protein: CASSLEVVVTEAFF
clone size: few; V gene: TRBV6-2/TRBV6-3; J gene: TRBJ2-7; D gene: TRBD1; CDR3 DNA: TGTGCCAGCAGTATCGGACAGGGGTTCGAGCAGTACTTC; CDR3 protein: CASSIGQGFEQYF
clone size: -; V gene: TRBV19; J gene: TRBJ1-5; D gene: -; CDR3 DNA: TGTGCCAGTAGTATGCGCGAACAGGTTAATCAGCCCCAGCATTTT; CDR3 protein: CASSMREQVNQPQHF
clone size: few; V gene: TRBV27; J gene: TRBJ1-6; D gene: -; CDR3 DNA: TGTGCCAGCAGTTTCGAGAGACCCAATAATTCACCCCTCCACTTT; CDR3 protein: CASSFERPNNSPLHF
clone size: once; V gene: TRBV12-3/TRBV12-4; J gene: TRBJ2-1; D gene: TRBD2; CDR3 DNA: TGTGCCAGCAGTTTGGGACTAGCGGGAGGGAGATCCAATGAGCAGTTCTTC; CDR3 protein: CASSLGLAGGRSNEQFF
clone size: -; V gene: TRBV11-2; J gene: TRBJ2-7; D gene: -; CDR3 DNA: TGTGCCAGCAGCCAGACGGGGGGCGAGTCCTACGAGCAGTACTTC; CDR3 protein: CASSQTGGESYEQYF
clone size: -; V gene: TRBV6-5; J gene: TRBJ1-5; D gene: -; CDR3 DNA: TGTGCCAGCCGGAAGAATAGCAATCAGCCCCAGCATTTT; CDR3 protein: CASRKNSNQPQHF
clone size: few; V gene: TRBV2; J gene: TRBJ2-3; D gene: TRBD1; CDR3 DNA: TGTGCCAGCATCCGGACAGGGCAGCAGGATACGCAGTATTTT; CDR3 protein: CASIRTGQQDTQYF
clone size: few; V gene: TRBV4-1; J gene: TRBJ2-7; D gene: -; CDR3 DNA: TGCGCCAGCAGCCAGAGCCCCGGGACCGAAATCTACGAGCAGTACTTC; CDR3 protein: CASSQSPGTEIYEQYF
clone size: few; V gene: TRBV23-1; J gene: TRBJ2-4; D gene: -; CDR3 DNA: TGCGCCTACCCCGGCCGTTTAGCCAAAAACATTCAGTACTTC; CDR3 protein: CAYPGRLAKNIQYF
clone size: few; V gene: TRBV4-3; J gene: TRBJ2-3; D gene: -; CDR3 DNA: TGCGCCAGCAGCCAAGATCGCCAGGGAGCAGATACGCAGTATTTT; CDR3 protein: CASSQDRQGADTQYF
clone size: -; V gene: TRBV6-2/TRBV6-3; J gene: TRBJ2-7; D gene: TRBD2; CDR3 DNA: TGTGCCAGCGTTGTATCTCCGGGACTAACCTACGAGCAGTACTTC; CDR3 protein: CASVVSPGLTYEQYF
clone size: few; V gene: TRBV5-1; J gene: TRBJ2-3; D gene: TRBD2; CDR3 DNA: TGCGCCAGCAGCTTGACCTCGGGACTAGGAGATACGCAGTATTTT; CDR3 protein: CASSLTSGLGDTQYF
clone size: few; V gene: TRBV10-3; J gene: TRBJ1-1; D gene: -; CDR3 DNA: TGTGCCATCAGTGTCTCGGGGGACACTGAAGCTTTCTTT; CDR3 protein: CAISVSGDTEAFF